Each of the 8 T cell receptor beta chains below was sequenced from the same sample in a study of CD8+CD57+ T cells in acquired aplastic anemia. Profiles of TCR beta VDJ and CDR3 were generated from a genomic DNA template. TCRdb analysed the reads with MiXCR anew, one entry per CDR3 protein. The sample comprises around 79,000 distinct CDR3 sequences, approximately 70% of which are singletons, and roughly 80% rests with the top ten. All patients picked for sequencing had shown, by flow cytometry, an expansion of CD8+CD57+ cells. The sequenced sample consisted of sorted CD4+, CD8+, or CD8+CD57+ T cells (not recorded which) from PBMCs. The receptors shown here come from a human donor with aplastic anemia.

This rearrangement joins TRBV9 to TRBJ2-1, with 8 bases lining up with TRBD1. From germline, CDR1 is SGDLS and CDR2 YYNGEE. V trimming: 4 bases; J trimming: 9 bases; junction bases outside the gene matches: 12. The CDR3 sequence is 15 residues long. CDR3 residues: CASSTRWTGTAEQFF. The CDR3 bases are TGTGCCAGCAGCACCCGCTGGACAGGGACGGCTGAGCAGTTCTTC.

The chain couples TRBV7-6 to TRBJ2-7, with 13 bases fitting TRBD2. V was pared by 4 bases and J by 6 bases, with 3 bases of the junction left unmatched. The length of the CDR3 is 14 residues. CDR1 SGHVS and CDR2 FNYEAQ come from the germline V gene. Written as DNA, the CDR3 is TGTGCCAGCAGCTGGACTAGCGGGAGCTCCGAGCAGTACTTC. This sequence encodes CASSWTSGSSEQYF. Full variable domain (outside the CDR3, taken from reference TRBV7-6 and TRBJ2-7): GAGVSQSPRYKVTKRGQDVALRCDPISGHVSLYWYRQALGQGPEFLTYFNYEAQQDKSGLPNDRFSAERPEGSISTLTIQRTEQRDSAMYRCASSWTSGSSEQYFGPGTRLTVT.

The chain combines TRBV20-1 with TRBJ1-2; 8 nucleotides line up with TRBD1. The CDR3 runs 14 residues. CDR1 is DFQATT and CDR2 is SNEGSKA in the germline V gene (reference sequence). V gave up 3 bases and J gave up 4 bases; unmatched junction bases: 7. CDR3 in amino acids: CSASEAGGAYGYTF. CDR3 in DNA: TGCAGTGCTAGTGAGGCAGGGGGCGCCTATGGCTACACCTTC.

V gene TRBV7-9 combines with J gene TRBJ1-2, with a weak D call TRBD1 (5 bases). V dropped 2 bases and J dropped 8 bases, with 12 bases sitting between them. The CDR3 has 13 amino acids. Germline CDR1 reads SEHNR; CDR2 reads FQNEAQ (reference sequence). The DNA of the CDR3 is TGTGCCAGCAGCTTACAAGCACAGGCCGGCTACACCTTC. This codes for CASSLQAQAGYTF.

With respect to this clonotype: Since no conserved phenylalanine or tryptophan closes the CDR3, a read error is the likely cause. The rearrangement joins TRBV15 to TRBJ2-7, with 7 positions matching TRBD1. CDR1 and CDR2 (germline): LNHNV, YYDKDF (reference sequence). The CDR3 length is 14 residues. V shed 3 bases and J 4 bases; nucleotides not matched to a gene: 6. CDR3 DNA: TGTGCCACCAGCAGGTACAGGGGCGGATACGAGCAGTACTCC. Its translation is CATSRYRGGYEQYS.

The chain has TRBV9 and TRBJ2-1; TRBD2 might be the D (5 bases). V lost 3 bases and J 0 bases, leaving 16 bases between the germline ends. CDR1 and CDR2 (germline): SGDLS, YYNGEE. The CDR3 is made up of 17 amino acids. CDR3 sequence reads: CASSANLDGNSYNEQFF. The DNA for the CDR3 is TGTGCCAGCAGCGCTAACCTAGACGGGAACTCCTACAATGAGCAGTTCTTC.

This chain joins TRBV7-9 and TRBJ2-7; 8 positions agree with TRBD1. This CDR3 has 14 amino acids. J gave up 2 bases and V 4 bases, and 4 bases lay outside the gene matches. Germline assignment: CDR1 SEHNR and CDR2 FQNEAQ (reference sequence). CDR3 region: CASSYQTGAYEQYF. The CDR3 nucleotides read TGTGCCAGCAGCTACCAGACAGGGGCCTACGAGCAGTACTTC.

The V gene is TRBV19, the J gene TRBJ2-3; TRBD1 matches 7 bases. The germline gives CDR1 LNHDA, CDR2 SQIVND (reference sequence). Trimming cost V 8 bases and J 3 bases; bases outside gene matches: 5. The CDR3 extends over 13 amino acids. CDR3 sequence reads: CASARQGTDTQYF. The CDR3 coding sequence is TGTGCCAGTGCGAGACAGGGTACAGATACGCAGTATTTT. Together with reference TRBV19 and TRBJ2-3, the CDR3 gives the full variable domain: DGGITQSPKYLFRKEGQNVTLSCEQNLNHDAMYWYRQDPGQGLRLIYYSQIVNDFQKGDIAEGYSVSREKKESFPLTVTSAQKNPTAFYLCASARQGTDTQYFGPGTRLTVL.